This T cell receptor beta chain was identified during a study of read filtering for tumor transcriptome and immune sequencing. Findings of the study overall: Even smaller IR-seq throughput identified most shared clonotypes.

The sample holds a few counts of this clonotype. Its antigen is currently unknown. Just one base apart from a much larger clone, this may be a read error. The library was built from about 370 ng RNA with molecular barcoded adaptors for alpha/delta and beta/gamma chains. TCRdb processed the reads anew with MiXCR; each CDR3 protein has one entry. Of 100,000 to 150,000 distinct CDR3 sequences listed, roughly 13% are singletons. Germline-derived CDR1 and CDR2 are LGHNA and YSLEER. The CDR3 runs to 13 residues. Deletions cut 2 bases from V and 9 bases from J, with 11 bases between. The rearrangement links TRBV4-3 to TRBJ2-1; D ambiguous. The sequencing input was a population of CD138-negative cells sorted from bone marrow. The sequence derives from a donor over 35 with multiple myeloma. CDR3 sequence reads: CASSQSAWSEQFF. The CDR3 DNA is TGCGCCAGCAGCCAAAGCGCCTGGAGTGAGCAGTTCTTC.